One and the same sample provided the 17 T cell receptor beta chains below, sequenced in a study of T cell clonality in common variable immunodeficiency. Assay: immunoSEQ multiplex PCR; the TCRdb copy retains only in-frame clones and omits some. The sample contains around 28,000 clones, none of them singletons. These receptors have no known antigen. Study-wide findings and caveats: Reportedly, TCR beta sequences from common variable immunodeficiency showed fewer deletions and N-nucleotide insertions.

The material sequenced was peripheral blood mononuclear cells. The receptor set was obtained from a human donor with common variable immunodeficiency.

Only a few counts were recorded for this clone. Coverage ceases 3 residues before the CDR3 finishes, and the germline J gene fills in the end. V gene TRBV7-2 combines with J gene TRBJ1-5; D possibly corresponds to TRBD1 (6 bases). This CDR3 is built from 16 residues. Germline CDR1 SGHTA, CDR2 FQGNSA. Between the trimmed V and J ends, which lost 0 bases and 4 bases, there was a span of 13 bases. CDR3 amino acids: CASSLALQGGNQPQHF. The DNA read from the CDR3 is TGTGCCAGCAGCTTAGCCCTACAGGGAGGAAATCAGCCC.

As to this clone: The read terminates 3 residues ahead of where the CDR3 ends, so the germline J gene completes it. This chain joins TRBV7-9 and TRBJ1-2; D is uncertain. The CDR3 is made up of 14 amino acids. Per the germline V gene, CDR1 is SEHNR and CDR2 is FQNEAQ (reference sequence). The CDR3 region is CASSETLGQLGYTF. The covered CDR3 bases are TGTGCCAGCAGCGAGACGTTAGGGCAGTTGGGC.

This clone was recorded at least ten times. The read terminates 3 residues before the CDR3 end, so the remaining end is supplied by the germline J gene. V usage is TRBV18 and J usage is TRBJ2-4; 10 bases are shared with TRBD2. V shed 1 base, J shed 2 bases, and the junction held 11 bases outside the gene matches. The CDR3 totals 19 residues. The germline V gene has CDR1 KGHSH and CDR2 LQKENI. This chain's CDR3 is CASSPRASGGDDTKNIQYF. The DNA read from the CDR3 is TGTGCCAGCTCACCACGCGCTAGCGGGGGAGACGACACCAAAAACATT.

This clone was observed a handful of times. Sequencing ends 3 residues short of the CDR3 end; the germline J gene provides the rest. The chain recombines TRBV7-9 with TRBJ1-6; possible D gene TRBD1, 6 bases. Trimming took off 5 bases at V and 7 bases at J, with 15 bases between the two ends. The CDR3 is 15 amino acids. CDR1 and CDR2 from the germline V gene are SEHNR and FQNEAQ (reference sequence). The CDR3 bases that were read are TGTGCCAGCAGCCCCGGGACACAGGGAAATTCACCC. Its translation is CASSPGTQGNSP. In full, the CDR3 reads CASSPGTQGNSPLHF. Looking up the rest from reference TRBV7-9 and TRBJ1-6 gives the full variable domain: DTGVSQNPRHKITKRGQNVTFRCDPISEHNRLYWYRQTLGQGPEFLTYFQNEAQLEKSRLLSDRFSAERPKGSFSTLEIQRTEQGDSAMYLCASSPGTQGNSPLHFGNGTRLTVT.

This clone was seen only a few times. The covered CDR3 bases are TGTGCCTGGACTAGGGGTGCGGAAGAAAAA. It yields the protein CAWTRGAEEK. The full CDR3 is CAWTRGAEEKLFF. J is TRBJ1-4 and V is TRBV30, with D possibly TRBD1 on 5 matching bases. The observed sequence ends 3 residues before the CDR3 terminus, with the missing tail filled in from the germline J gene. The CDR3 is made up of 13 amino acids. V was shortened by 4 bases and J by 8 bases, with 14 bases between the two germline ends. Germline V gene sequence: CDR1 GTSNPN, CDR2 SVGIG (reference sequence).

Concerning this clone itself: The read terminates 3 residues ahead of where the CDR3 ends, so the germline J gene completes it. J is TRBJ1-5 and V is TRBV7-6; 9 nucleotides align to TRBD1. The V and J ends lost 5 bases and 7 bases, in that order; junction bases with no gene match: 12. Germline values: CDR1 SGHVS, CDR2 FNYEAQ. The CDR3 consists of 16 residues. The CDR3 loop is CASSPGNRGLEQPQHF. Incomplete CDR3 DNA: TGTGCCAGCAGCCCAGGGAACAGGGGGCTTGAGCAGCCC.

This clone appeared a few times. The sequenced fragment ends 3 residues before the CDR3 boundary, so the rest is inferred from the germline J gene. The chain carries TRBV11-2 and TRBJ2-1; possible D gene TRBD1, 5 bases. V shed 1 base and J shed 5 bases, with 12 bases lying between them. The CDR3 covers 15 residues. Germline loops: CDR1 SGHAT, CDR2 FQNNGV. CDR3 sequence reads: CASSLGGLPHNEQFF. CDR3 DNA, as far as it was read: TGTGCCAGCAGCTTAGGGGGCCTACCCCACAATGAG.

This clone was picked up a small number of times. The read gets to within 3 residues of the CDR3 end, and the germline J gene fills in the rest. The rearrangement links TRBV6-2 or TRBV6-3 to TRBJ1-5, with unresolved D. Trimming left V 8 bases short and J 4 bases short, with 9 bases between. CDR1 and CDR2 from the germline V gene are MNHEY and SVGEGT. The CDR3 sequence is 12 residues long. CDR3 DNA, as far as it was read: TGTGCCAGCCGTTTCGGGAATCAGCCC. It is translated as CASRFGNQP. The full CDR3 is CASRFGNQPQHF.

About this clone: The CDR3 goes on 3 residues after the read ends, and that part is filled in from the germline J gene. The rearrangement joins TRBV2 to TRBJ2-7, with D unclear. CDR1 and CDR2 from the germline V gene are SNHLY and FYNNEI. The CDR3 covers 11 residues. The V gene lost 3 bases and the J gene lost 4 bases, with 4 bases spanning the gap. CDR3 DNA (partial): TGTGCCAGCAGTGAGGCTTACGAG. This gives the protein CASSEAYE. The full CDR3 reads CASSEAYEQYF.

There are a few counts of this clone. The sequence runs out 3 residues before the end of the CDR3; the remainder is reconstructed from the germline J gene. The rearrangement uses TRBV30 and TRBJ2-3, with 10 bases matching TRBD2. The CDR3 contains 13 residues. Unmatched junction bases numbered 5, after V lost 5 bases and J lost 6 bases. Germline V gene sequence: CDR1 GTSNPN, CDR2 SVGIG (reference sequence). The sequenced CDR3 bases are TGTGCCTGGTCTAGCGGGGGTTCGGATACG. This gives the protein CAWSSGGSDT. The entire CDR3 protein is CAWSSGGSDTQYF.

As to this clone: The read halts 3 residues ahead of the CDR3 end, with the missing end drawn from the germline J gene. The same CDR3 can be traced to other DNA sequences in this sample. V gene TRBV7-2 combines with J gene TRBJ2-5, with 10 bases fitting TRBD1. With 5 bases clipped from V and 4 bases from J, the junction kept 7 bases outside the gene matches. This CDR3 has 15 amino acids. CDR1 is SGHTA and CDR2 is FQGNSA in the germline V gene. This CDR3 is CASSPRDRGAETQYF. The sequenced part of the CDR3 DNA is TGTGCCAGCAGCCCGCGGGACAGGGGTGCAGAGACC.

This clone has just a few counts. The read ends 3 residues shy of where the CDR3 ends; the end is completed using the germline J gene. This chain uses TRBV20-1 with TRBJ2-7, with D possibly TRBD2 on 6 matching bases. CDR1 and CDR2 from the germline V gene are DFQATT and SNEGSKA (reference sequence). Deletions cut 6 bases from V and 2 bases from J, with 14 bases between. CDR3 length: 13 residues. The CDR3 bases that were read are TGCAGTGCCTCGGGGGACGGTGCCTACGAG. Protein sequence: CSASGDGAYE. The entire CDR3 protein is CSASGDGAYEQYF.

A note on this clone: The read is 3 residues too short to cover the CDR3 end, so that end is filled in from the germline J gene. This sequence joins TRBV18 and TRBJ1-5; 12 bases are shared with TRBD1. This CDR3 has 15 amino acids. Germline assignment: CDR1 KGHSH and CDR2 LQKENI. The J segment lost 6 bases and the V segment lost 5 bases, leaving 5 bases of the junction unmatched. The CDR3 sequence: CASSAGQGARQPQHF. Partial CDR3 DNA: TGTGCCAGCTCAGCGGGACAGGGGGCTCGTCAGCCC.

This clone showed up many times. The read terminates 3 residues ahead of where the CDR3 ends, so the germline J gene completes it. The V gene is TRBV7-2, the J gene TRBJ2-4, with TRBD2 matching over 7 bases. Trimming removed 0 bases from V and 9 bases from J; junction bases left unmatched: 11. This CDR3 comprises 16 residues. The germline CDR1 and CDR2 sequences are SGHTA and FQGNSA. CDR3 DNA, as far as it was read: TGTGCCAGCAGCTTAGCTAGGACTAGGTGTCGGCGCATT. This encodes CASSLARTRCRRI. The entire CDR3 is CASSLARTRCRRIQYF.

About this clone itself: The read terminates 3 residues before the CDR3 end, so the remaining end is supplied by the germline J gene. V and J are TRBV19 and TRBJ1-1; 11 bases match TRBD1. CDR1 and CDR2 from the germline V gene are LNHDA and SQIVND (reference sequence). V lost 9 bases and J lost 4; bases outside the gene matches: 10. This CDR3 comprises 15 residues. Incomplete CDR3 DNA: TGTGCCAGCGCCGAGGACAGGGGGCTTGTCACTGAA. Translating gives CASAEDRGLVTE. The full CDR3 sequence reads CASAEDRGLVTEAFF.

This clone was counted between two and nine times. The read terminates 3 residues before the CDR3 end, so the remaining end is supplied by the germline J gene. The genes are TRBV18 and TRBJ1-1; 7 bases map to TRBD1. Germline loops: CDR1 KGHSH, CDR2 LQKENI. The CDR3 sequence is 14 residues long. The ends lost 8 bases at V and 1 base at J; junction bases unmatched: 7. CDR3 in amino acids: CASTTGIPNTEAFF. The sequenced part of the CDR3 DNA is TGTGCCAGCACGACAGGGATTCCGAACACTGAA. Filled out from reference TRBV18 and TRBJ1-1, the complete variable domain reads NAGVMQNPRHLVRRRGQEARLRCSPMKGHSHVYWYRQLPEEGLKFMVYLQKENIIDESGMPKERFSAEFPKEGPSILRIQQVVRGDSAAYFCASTTGIPNTEAFFGQGTRLTVV.

This clone was observed a few times. The CDR3 reads CASMAGSSYNEQFF. The covered CDR3 bases are TGTGCCAGCATGGCAGGGAGCTCCTACAATGAG. V usage is TRBV19 and J usage is TRBJ2-1; D could derive from TRBD1 or TRBD2 (5 bases each). With the read ending 3 residues before the CDR3 end, the germline J gene is used to fill in that end. The V end lost 9 bases, the J end lost 0 bases, and 12 bases lay between the germline ends. In germline, CDR1 is LNHDA, CDR2 SQIVND (reference sequence). The CDR3 totals 14 residues.